This T cell receptor (beta chain) was profiled in a study of T cells in Graves' hyperthyroidism and ophthalmopathy. This clonotype came up many times. With a duration under 2 months, the hyperthyroidism was newly diagnosed in patients aged 18 to 65. Amplification of TCR beta CDR3 regions was performed using RNA transcripts as template. With the HTBI primer set, the TCR CDR3 went through a first round of RT-PCR. MiXCR, applied by TCRdb to the multiplex PCR reads, yields one record per CDR3 protein. The sample carries roughly 580,000 distinct CDR3 sequences, about 14% recorded once. The receptor was isolated from a woman aged 30 to 39 with Graves' hyperthyroidism that later progressed to Graves' ophthalmopathy. The sequenced sample was blood.

This CDR3 is CASSSRGQGEYEQYF. CDR3 nucleotides: TGTGCCAGCAGTAGCCGCGGACAGGGGGAGTACGAGCAGTACTTC. The chain uses TRBV28 and TRBJ2-7; 10 positions match TRBD1. The CDR3 length is 15 residues. The V gene end was trimmed by 5 bases and the J gene end by 4 bases; junction bases not matched to a gene: 8. Germline loops: CDR1 MDHEN, CDR2 SYDVKM.